Here is one T cell receptor (beta chain) with its context. At one boundary the junction diverges from the germline segment, which might be a read error. Clones were sequenced by immunoSEQ multiplex PCR, and TCRdb holds only the in-frame ones, with some missing. The table shows 130,000 or so clones, with 92% occurring only once. This specimen belongs to a study of T cell responses to AZD1222 COVID-19 vaccine. CDR3 size: 13 residues. Germline V gene lookup returns CDR1 PRHDT and CDR2 FYEKMQ (reference sequence). The chain combines TRBV13 with TRBJ1-5, with D perhaps TRBD1 (5 bases). Sequenced material: peripheral blood, taken 28 days after the second AZD1222 dose. This clonotype originated in an adult who received the AZD1222 COVID-19 vaccine. CDR3 bases: TGTGCCAGCAGCCTAGGTGGGGGTCAGCCCCAGCATTTT. Protein sequence: CASSLGGGQPQHF.